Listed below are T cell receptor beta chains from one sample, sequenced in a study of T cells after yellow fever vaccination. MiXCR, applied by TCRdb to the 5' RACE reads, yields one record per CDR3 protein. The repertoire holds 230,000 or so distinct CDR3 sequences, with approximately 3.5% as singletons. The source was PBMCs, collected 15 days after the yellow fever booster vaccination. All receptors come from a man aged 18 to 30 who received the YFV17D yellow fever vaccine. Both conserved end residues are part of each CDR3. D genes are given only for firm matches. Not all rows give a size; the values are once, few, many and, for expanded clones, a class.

CDR3aa: CASSLYGDNSPLHF; CDR3nt: TGTGCCAGCAGCTTGTACGGGGATAATTCACCCCTCCACTTT; d_gene: .; v_gene: TRBV5-4; j_gene: TRBJ1-6; abundance: few; len: 14
CDR3aa: CASSPLGETQYF; CDR3nt: TGTGCCAGCAGCCCCTTGGGGGAGACCCAGTACTTC; d_gene: .; v_gene: TRBV18; j_gene: TRBJ2-5; abundance: many; len: 12
CDR3aa: CASSSGQGAMNTEAFF; CDR3nt: TGTGCCAGCAGCTCAGGACAGGGGGCCATGAACACTGAAGCTTTCTTT; d_gene: TRBD1; v_gene: TRBV5-4; j_gene: TRBJ1-1; abundance: .; len: 16
CDR3aa: CASREGQLNTEAFF; CDR3nt: TGTGCCAGCAGGGAGGGACAGCTCAACACTGAAGCTTTCTTT; d_gene: TRBD1; v_gene: TRBV6-1; j_gene: TRBJ1-1; abundance: many; len: 14
CDR3aa: CSASGLVGNQPQHF; CDR3nt: TGCAGTGCTAGCGGTTTAGTTGGCAATCAGCCCCAGCATTTT; d_gene: .; v_gene: TRBV20-1; j_gene: TRBJ1-5; abundance: many; len: 14
CDR3aa: CASSLGRLAEQFF; CDR3nt: TGTGCCAGCAGCTTAGGTAGGTTGGCTGAGCAGTTCTTC; d_gene: .; v_gene: TRBV7-2; j_gene: TRBJ2-1; abundance: many; len: 13
CDR3aa: CASSQVGLGRGNEKLFF; CDR3nt: TGCGCCAGCAGCCAAGTGGGGCTGGGAAGGGGTAATGAAAAACTGTTTTTT; d_gene: .; v_gene: TRBV4-3; j_gene: TRBJ1-4; abundance: many; len: 17
CDR3aa: CASSYQGDSSYNEQFF; CDR3nt: TGTGCCAGCAGTTACCAAGGGGACAGCTCCTACAATGAGCAGTTCTTC; d_gene: TRBD1; v_gene: TRBV6-6; j_gene: TRBJ2-1; abundance: many; len: 16
CDR3aa: CASSKPPGQGTYEQYF; CDR3nt: TGCGCCAGCAGTAAACCACCGGGACAGGGCACCTACGAGCAGTACTTC; d_gene: TRBD1; v_gene: TRBV4-1; j_gene: TRBJ2-7; abundance: many; len: 16
CDR3aa: CASSLAWGNTIYF; CDR3nt: TGTGCCAGCAGTCTGGCGTGGGGGAACACCATATATTTT; d_gene: .; v_gene: TRBV28; j_gene: TRBJ1-3; abundance: many; len: 13
CDR3aa: CASSLVRGVTGELFF; CDR3nt: TGTGCCAGCAGCTTAGTGAGGGGCGTCACCGGGGAGCTGTTTTTT; d_gene: .; v_gene: TRBV7-6; j_gene: TRBJ2-2; abundance: many; len: 15
CDR3aa: CASSPPGTVKTYEQYF; CDR3nt: TGTGCCAGCTCACCGCCCGGGACGGTGAAAACCTACGAGCAGTACTTC; d_gene: .; v_gene: TRBV18; j_gene: TRBJ2-7; abundance: many; len: 16
CDR3aa: CASSYTGATDTQYF; CDR3nt: TGTGCCAGCAGTTACACAGGGGCCACAGATACGCAGTATTTT; d_gene: TRBD1; v_gene: TRBV6-5; j_gene: TRBJ2-3; abundance: many; len: 14
CDR3aa: CASSLATGGREKLFF; CDR3nt: TGTGCCAGCAGCTTGGCGACAGGGGGGAGAGAAAAACTGTTTTTT; d_gene: TRBD1; v_gene: TRBV5-4; j_gene: TRBJ1-4; abundance: few; len: 15
CDR3aa: CASSLNGGASAETQYF; CDR3nt: TGTGCCAGCAGCTTAAATGGGGGGGCCTCCGCAGAGACCCAGTACTTC; d_gene: .; v_gene: TRBV7-2; j_gene: TRBJ2-5; abundance: many; len: 16